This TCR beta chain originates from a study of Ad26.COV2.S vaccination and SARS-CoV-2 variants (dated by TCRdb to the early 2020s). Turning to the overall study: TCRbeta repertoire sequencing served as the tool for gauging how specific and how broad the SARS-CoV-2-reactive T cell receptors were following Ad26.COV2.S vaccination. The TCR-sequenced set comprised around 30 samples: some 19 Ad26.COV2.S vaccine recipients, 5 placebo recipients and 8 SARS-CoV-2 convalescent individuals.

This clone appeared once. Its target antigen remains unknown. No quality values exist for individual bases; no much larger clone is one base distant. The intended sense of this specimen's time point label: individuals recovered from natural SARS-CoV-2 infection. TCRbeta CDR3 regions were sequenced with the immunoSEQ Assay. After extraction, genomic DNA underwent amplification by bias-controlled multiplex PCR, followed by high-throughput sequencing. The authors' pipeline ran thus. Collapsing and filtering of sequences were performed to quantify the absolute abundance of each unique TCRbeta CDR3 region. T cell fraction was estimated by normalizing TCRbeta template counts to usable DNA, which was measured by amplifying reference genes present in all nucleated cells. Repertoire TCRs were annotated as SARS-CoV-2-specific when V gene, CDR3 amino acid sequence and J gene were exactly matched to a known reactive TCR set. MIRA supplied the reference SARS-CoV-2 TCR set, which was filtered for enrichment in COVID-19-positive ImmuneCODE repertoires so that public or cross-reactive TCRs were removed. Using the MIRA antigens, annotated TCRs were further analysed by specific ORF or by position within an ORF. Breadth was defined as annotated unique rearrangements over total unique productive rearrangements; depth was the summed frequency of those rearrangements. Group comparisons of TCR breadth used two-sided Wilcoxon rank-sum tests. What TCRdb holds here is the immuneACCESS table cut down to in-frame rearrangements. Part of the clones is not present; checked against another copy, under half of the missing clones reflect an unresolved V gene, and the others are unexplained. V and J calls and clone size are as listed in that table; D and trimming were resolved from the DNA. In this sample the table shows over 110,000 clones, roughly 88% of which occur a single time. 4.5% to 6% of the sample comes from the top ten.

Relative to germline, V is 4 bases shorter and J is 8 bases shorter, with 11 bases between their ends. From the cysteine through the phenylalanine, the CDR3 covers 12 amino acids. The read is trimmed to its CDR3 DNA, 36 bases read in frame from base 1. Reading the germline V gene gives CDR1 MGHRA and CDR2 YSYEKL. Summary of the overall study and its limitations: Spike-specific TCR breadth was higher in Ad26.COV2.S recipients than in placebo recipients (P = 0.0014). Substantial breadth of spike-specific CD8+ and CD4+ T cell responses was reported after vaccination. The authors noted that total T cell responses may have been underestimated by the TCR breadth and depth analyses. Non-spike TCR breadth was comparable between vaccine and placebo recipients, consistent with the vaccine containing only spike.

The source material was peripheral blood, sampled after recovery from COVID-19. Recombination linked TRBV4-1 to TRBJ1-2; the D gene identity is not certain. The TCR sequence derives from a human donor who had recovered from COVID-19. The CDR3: CASSPPFGGYTF. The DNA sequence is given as TGCGCCAGCAGCCCCCCGTTCGGGGGCTACACCTTC.